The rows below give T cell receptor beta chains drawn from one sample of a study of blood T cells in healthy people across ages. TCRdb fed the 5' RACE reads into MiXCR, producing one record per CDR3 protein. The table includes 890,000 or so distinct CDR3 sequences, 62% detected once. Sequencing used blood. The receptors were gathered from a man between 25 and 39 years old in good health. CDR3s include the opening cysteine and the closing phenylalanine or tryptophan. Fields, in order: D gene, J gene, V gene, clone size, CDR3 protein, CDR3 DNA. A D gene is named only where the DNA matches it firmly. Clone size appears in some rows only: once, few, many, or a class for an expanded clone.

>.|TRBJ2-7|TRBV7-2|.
CASSLLGDNSYEQYF
TGTGCCAGCAGCTTATTGGGGGACAACTCCTACGAGCAGTACTTC
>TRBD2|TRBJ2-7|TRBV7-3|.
CASSFPTSGAYNEQYF
TGTGCCAGCAGCTTTCCGACTAGCGGGGCTTACAATGAGCAGTACTTC
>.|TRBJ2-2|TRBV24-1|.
CATSDEGYTGELFF
TGTGCCACCAGTGATGAGGGTTACACCGGGGAGCTGTTTTTT
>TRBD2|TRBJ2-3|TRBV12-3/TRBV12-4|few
CASSLRLAAQDTQYF
TGTGCCAGCAGTTTACGGCTAGCGGCCCAAGATACGCAGTATTTT
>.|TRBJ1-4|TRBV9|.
CASSPSGGDEKLFF
TGTGCCAGCAGCCCAAGTGGGGGAGATGAAAAACTGTTTTTT
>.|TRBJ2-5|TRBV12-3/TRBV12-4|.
CASSPRLGDGETQYF
TGTGCCAGCAGTCCGAGGCTGGGGGATGGGGAGACCCAGTACTTC
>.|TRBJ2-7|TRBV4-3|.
CASSPQTGFSYEQYF
TGCGCCAGCAGCCCCCAGACAGGTTTCTCCTACGAGCAGTACTTC
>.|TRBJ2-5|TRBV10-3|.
CAISVEYQETQYF
TGTGCCATCAGTGTCGAGTACCAAGAGACCCAGTACTTC
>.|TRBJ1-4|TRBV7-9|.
CASSSPISNEKLFF
TGTGCCAGCAGCTCTCCGATATCTAATGAAAAACTGTTTTTT
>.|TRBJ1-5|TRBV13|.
CASSVGPLNQPQHF
TGTGCCAGCAGCGTCGGGCCACTTAATCAGCCCCAGCATTTT
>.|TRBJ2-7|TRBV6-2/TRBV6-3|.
CASSYSTHKGEGEQYF
TGTGCCAGCAGTTACTCAACCCACAAGGGTGAGGGCGAGCAGTACTTC
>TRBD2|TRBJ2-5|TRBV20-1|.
CSARDLTSGGYQETQYF
TGCAGTGCTAGAGATCTGACTAGCGGGGGCTACCAAGAGACCCAGTACTTC
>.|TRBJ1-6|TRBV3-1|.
CASRRRVGNSPLHF
TGTGCCAGCAGGCGCCGGGTTGGGAATTCACCCCTCCACTTT
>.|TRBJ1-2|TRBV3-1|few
CASSQDPGGLSNYGYTF
TGTGCCAGCAGCCAAGATCCGGGGGGCTTGTCTAACTATGGCTACACCTTC
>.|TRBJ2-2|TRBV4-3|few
CASRINGGGELFF
TGCGCCAGCAGGATCAACGGGGGCGGGGAGCTGTTTTTT
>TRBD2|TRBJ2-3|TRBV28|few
CASSMRGGGDTQYF
TGTGCCAGCAGTATGCGGGGGGGCGGAGATACGCAGTATTTT
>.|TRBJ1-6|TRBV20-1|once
CSARRQANNSPLHF
TGCAGTGCTAGAAGACAGGCAAATAATTCACCCCTCCACTTT
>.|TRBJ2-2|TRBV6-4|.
CASSTITGELFF
TGTGCCAGCAGTACTATCACCGGGGAGCTGTTTTTT
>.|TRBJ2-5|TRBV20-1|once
CSASEGGPGETQYF
TGCAGTGCTAGTGAGGGGGGACCGGGGGAGACCCAGTACTTC
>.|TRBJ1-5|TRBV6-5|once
CASSPDGIRPQHF
TGTGCCAGCAGTCCTGACGGCATACGACCCCAGCATTTT
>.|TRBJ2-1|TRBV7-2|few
CASRPRTRTYNEQFF
TGTGCCAGCAGGCCACGCACCAGAACCTACAATGAGCAGTTCTTC
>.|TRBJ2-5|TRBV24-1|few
CATSESPGLGETQYF
TGTGCCACCAGTGAATCTCCGGGCCTTGGGGAGACCCAGTACTTC
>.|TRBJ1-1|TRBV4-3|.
CASASDRGRPEAFF
TGCGCCAGCGCCTCTGACCGTGGACGGCCTGAAGCTTTCTTT
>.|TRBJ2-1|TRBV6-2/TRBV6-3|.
CASSYGGAPEDEQFF
TGTGCCAGCAGTTACGGGGGGGCGCCCGAGGATGAGCAGTTCTTC
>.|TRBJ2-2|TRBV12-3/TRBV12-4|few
CASSLSLGELFF
TGTGCCAGCAGTTTATCGCTCGGGGAGCTGTTTTTT
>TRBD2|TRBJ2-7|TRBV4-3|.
CASSQARGGPYEQYF
TGCGCCAGCAGCCAAGCGCGGGGGGGCCCCTACGAGCAGTACTTC
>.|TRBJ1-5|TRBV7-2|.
CASSFLPDVRGQPQHF
TGTGCCAGCAGCTTTTTACCCGACGTCAGGGGCCAGCCCCAGCATTTT
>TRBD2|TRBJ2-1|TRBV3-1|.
CASSTLAGDQSSYNEQFF
TGTGCCAGCAGCACTCTAGCGGGGGACCAGAGCTCCTACAATGAGCAGTTCTTC
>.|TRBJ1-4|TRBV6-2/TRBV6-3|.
CASTQRAGEKLFF
TGTGCCAGCACCCAACGGGCGGGAGAAAAACTGTTTTTT
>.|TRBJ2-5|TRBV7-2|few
CASSLRQGYGETQYF
TGTGCCAGCAGCTTAAGGCAGGGTTATGGAGAGACCCAGTACTTC
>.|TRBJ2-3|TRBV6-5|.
CASNPLHAPGTDTQYF
TGTGCCAGCAACCCTCTACACGCCCCGGGGACAGATACGCAGTATTTT
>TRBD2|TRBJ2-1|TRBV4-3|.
CASSQGIAGEEQFF
TGCGCCAGCAGCCAAGGGATAGCGGGGGAAGAGCAGTTCTTC
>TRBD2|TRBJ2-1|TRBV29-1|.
CSVAYRGLAPYNEQFF
TGCAGCGTTGCTTATCGGGGACTAGCCCCCTACAATGAGCAGTTCTTC
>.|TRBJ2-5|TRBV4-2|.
CASSLRSSNNEQYF
TGTGCCAGCAGCCTCCGGTCTAGCAACAATGAGCAGTACTTC
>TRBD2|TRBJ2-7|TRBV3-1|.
CASSQALGLAGLYEQYF
TGTGCCAGCAGCCAGGCACTTGGACTAGCGGGGTTGTACGAGCAGTACTTC
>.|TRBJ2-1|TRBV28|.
CASSDDFRDNEQFF
TGTGCCAGCAGTGATGACTTCAGGGACAATGAGCAGTTCTTC
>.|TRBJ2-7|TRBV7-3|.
CASSPMNHEQYF
TGTGCCAGCAGCCCGATGAACCACGAGCAGTACTTC
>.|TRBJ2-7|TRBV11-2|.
CASSSVQAWLSDEQYF
TGTGCCAGCAGTTCTGTGCAGGCTTGGCTTTCGGACGAGCAGTACTTC
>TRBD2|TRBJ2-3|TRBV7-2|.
CASSPKRGGRIGTDTQYF
TGTGCCAGCAGCCCTAAGCGGGGGGGCCGAATCGGGACAGATACGCAGTATTTT
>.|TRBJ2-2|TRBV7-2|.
CTSGPRLRVRTGELFF
TGTACCAGCGGCCCACGGCTACGGGTCAGGACCGGGGAGCTGTTTTTT
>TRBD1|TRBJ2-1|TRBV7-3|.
CASSDRQGARYNEQFF
TGTGCCAGCAGCGACCGACAGGGGGCGCGATACAATGAGCAGTTCTTC
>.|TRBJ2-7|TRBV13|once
CASSLRLKGYEQYF
TGTGCCAGCAGCTTAAGGTTGAAGGGATACGAGCAGTACTTC
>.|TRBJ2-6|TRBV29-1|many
CSVQWSGANVLTF
TGCAGCGTTCAGTGGTCTGGGGCCAACGTCCTGACTTTC
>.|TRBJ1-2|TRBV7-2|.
CGPGHPYGYTF
TGTGGACCGGGACACCCATATGGCTACACCTTC
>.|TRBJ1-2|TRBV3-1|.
CASSQSTPGVDYGYTF
TGTGCCAGCAGCCAATCCACACCAGGGGTTGACTATGGCTACACCTTC
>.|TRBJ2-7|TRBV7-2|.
CASSRSPASEQYF
TGTGCCAGCAGCCGAAGCCCGGCGAGCGAGCAGTACTTC
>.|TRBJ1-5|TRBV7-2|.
CASSAGQLSNQPQHF
TGTGCCAGCAGCGCCGGACAGCTTAGCAATCAGCCCCAGCATTTT
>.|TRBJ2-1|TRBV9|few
CASSVGRDEQFF
TGTGCCAGCAGCGTAGGGAGAGATGAGCAGTTCTTC
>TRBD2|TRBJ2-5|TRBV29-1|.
CSVGTTVRGETQYF
TGCAGCGTTGGGACGACGGTGCGGGGGGAGACCCAGTACTTC
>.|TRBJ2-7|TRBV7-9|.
CASSLLGNTGGHEQYF
TGTGCCAGCAGCTTACTGGGGAATACAGGAGGGCACGAGCAGTACTTC
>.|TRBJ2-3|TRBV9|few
CASSVEIVADTQYF
TGTGCCAGCAGCGTAGAGATAGTAGCAGATACGCAGTATTTT
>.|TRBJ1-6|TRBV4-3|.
CASSQDRKGLRAPLHF
TGCGCCAGCAGCCAAGATAGGAAGGGGCTAAGGGCACCCCTCCACTTT
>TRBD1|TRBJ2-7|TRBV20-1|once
CSARGDRIIYEQYF
TGCAGTGCTAGAGGGGACAGGATTATCTACGAGCAGTACTTC
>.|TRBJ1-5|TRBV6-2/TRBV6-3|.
CASSPWGGYQPQHF
TGTGCCAGCAGTCCCTGGGGGGGCTATCAGCCCCAGCATTTT
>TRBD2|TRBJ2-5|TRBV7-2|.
CASSWTSGGDQETQYF
TGTGCCAGCAGCTGGACTAGCGGGGGGGACCAAGAGACCCAGTACTTC
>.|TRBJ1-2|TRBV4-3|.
CASSHGWTYGYTF
TGCGCCAGCAGCCATGGGTGGACTTATGGCTACACCTTC
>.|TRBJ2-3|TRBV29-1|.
CSAVTGTDMQYF
TGCAGCGCTGTGACGGGCACAGATATGCAGTATTTT
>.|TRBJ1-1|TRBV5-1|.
CASSLPGAGGVDTEAFF
TGCGCCAGCAGCTTGCCAGGGGCGGGGGGCGTTGACACTGAAGCTTTCTTT